This T cell receptor beta chain was sequenced for a study of blood T cell repertoires in COVID-19. This CDR3 has 11 residues. Germline loops: CDR1 SGHRS, CDR2 YFSETQ. Deletions cut 1 base from V and 7 bases from J, with 6 bases between. Profiled with immunoSEQ multiplex PCR; TCRdb holds only in-frame clones, not every one. The table includes some 52,000 clones, around 84% detected once. This TCR came from a man aged 45 to 65 with acute or convalescent COVID-19. Sequencing was performed on peripheral blood. The rearrangement joins TRBV5-1 to TRBJ2-7, with unresolved D. The CDR3 bases are TGCGCCAGCAGCTTGATGGAGGAGCAGTACTTC. This gives the protein CASSLMEEQYF.